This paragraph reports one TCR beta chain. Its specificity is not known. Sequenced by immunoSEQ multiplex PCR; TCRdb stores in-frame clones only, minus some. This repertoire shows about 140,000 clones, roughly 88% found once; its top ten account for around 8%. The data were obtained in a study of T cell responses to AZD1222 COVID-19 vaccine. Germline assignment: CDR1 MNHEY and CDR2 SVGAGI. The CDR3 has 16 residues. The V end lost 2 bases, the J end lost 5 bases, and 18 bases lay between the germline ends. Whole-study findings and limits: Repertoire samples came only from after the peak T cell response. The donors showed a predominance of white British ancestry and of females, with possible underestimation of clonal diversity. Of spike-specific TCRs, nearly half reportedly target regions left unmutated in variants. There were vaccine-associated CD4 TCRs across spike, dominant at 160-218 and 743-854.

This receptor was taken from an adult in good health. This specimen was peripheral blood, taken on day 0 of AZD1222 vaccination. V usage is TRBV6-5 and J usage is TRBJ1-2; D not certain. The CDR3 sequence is CASSYGQEGLQYGYTF. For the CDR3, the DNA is TGTGCCAGCAGTTACGGCCAGGAGGGATTGCAGTATGGCTACACCTTC.